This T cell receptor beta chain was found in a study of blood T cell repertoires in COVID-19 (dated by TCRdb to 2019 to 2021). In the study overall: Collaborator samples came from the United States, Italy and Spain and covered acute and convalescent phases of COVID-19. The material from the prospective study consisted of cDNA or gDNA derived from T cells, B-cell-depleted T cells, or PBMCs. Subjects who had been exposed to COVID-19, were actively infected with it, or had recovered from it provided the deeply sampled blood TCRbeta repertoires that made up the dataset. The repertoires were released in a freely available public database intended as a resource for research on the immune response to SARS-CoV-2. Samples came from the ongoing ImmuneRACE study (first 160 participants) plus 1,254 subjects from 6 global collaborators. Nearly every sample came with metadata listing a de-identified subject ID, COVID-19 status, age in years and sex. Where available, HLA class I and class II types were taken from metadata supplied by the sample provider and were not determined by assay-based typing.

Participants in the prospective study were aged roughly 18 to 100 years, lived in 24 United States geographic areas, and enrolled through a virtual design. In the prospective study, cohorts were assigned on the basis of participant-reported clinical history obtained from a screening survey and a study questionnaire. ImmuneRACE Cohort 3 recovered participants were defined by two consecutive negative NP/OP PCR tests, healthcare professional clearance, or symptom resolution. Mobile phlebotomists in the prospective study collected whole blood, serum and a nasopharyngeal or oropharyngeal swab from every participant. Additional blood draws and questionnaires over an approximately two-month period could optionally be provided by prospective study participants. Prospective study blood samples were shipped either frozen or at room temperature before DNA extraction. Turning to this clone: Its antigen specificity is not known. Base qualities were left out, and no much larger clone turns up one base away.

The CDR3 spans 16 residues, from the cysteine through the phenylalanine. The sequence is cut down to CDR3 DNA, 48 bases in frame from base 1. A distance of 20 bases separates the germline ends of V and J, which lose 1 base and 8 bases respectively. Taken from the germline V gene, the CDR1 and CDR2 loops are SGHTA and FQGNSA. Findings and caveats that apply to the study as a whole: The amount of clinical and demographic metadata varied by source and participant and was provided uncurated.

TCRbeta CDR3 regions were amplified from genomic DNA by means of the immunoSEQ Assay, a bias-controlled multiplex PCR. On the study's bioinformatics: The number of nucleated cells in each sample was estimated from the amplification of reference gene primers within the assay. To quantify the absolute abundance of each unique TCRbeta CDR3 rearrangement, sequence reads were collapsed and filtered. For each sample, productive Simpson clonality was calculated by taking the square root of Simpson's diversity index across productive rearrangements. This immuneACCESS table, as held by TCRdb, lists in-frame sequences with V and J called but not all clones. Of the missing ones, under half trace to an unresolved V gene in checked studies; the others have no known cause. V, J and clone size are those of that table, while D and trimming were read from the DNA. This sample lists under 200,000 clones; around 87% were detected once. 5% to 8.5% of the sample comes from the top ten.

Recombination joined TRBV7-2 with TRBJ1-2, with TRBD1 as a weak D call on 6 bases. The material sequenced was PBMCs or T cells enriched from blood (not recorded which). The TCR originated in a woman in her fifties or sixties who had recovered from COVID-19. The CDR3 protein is CASSLDSGGPAGGYTF. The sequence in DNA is TGTGCCAGCAGCTTAGACTCCGGGGGGCCTGCAGGGGGCTACACCTTC.